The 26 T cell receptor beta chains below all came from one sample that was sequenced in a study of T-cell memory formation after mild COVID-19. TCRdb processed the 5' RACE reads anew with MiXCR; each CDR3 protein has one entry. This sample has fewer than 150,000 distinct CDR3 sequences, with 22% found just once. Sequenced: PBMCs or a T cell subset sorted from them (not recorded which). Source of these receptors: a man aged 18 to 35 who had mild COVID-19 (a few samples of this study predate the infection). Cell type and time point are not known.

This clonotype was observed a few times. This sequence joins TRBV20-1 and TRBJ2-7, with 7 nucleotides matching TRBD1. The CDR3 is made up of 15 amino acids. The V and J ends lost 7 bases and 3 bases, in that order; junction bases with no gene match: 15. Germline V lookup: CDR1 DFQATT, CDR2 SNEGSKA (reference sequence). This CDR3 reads CSVSTPGTANYEQYV. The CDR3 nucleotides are TGCAGTGTCAGTACCCCCGGGACAGCAAACTACGAGCAGTACGTC.

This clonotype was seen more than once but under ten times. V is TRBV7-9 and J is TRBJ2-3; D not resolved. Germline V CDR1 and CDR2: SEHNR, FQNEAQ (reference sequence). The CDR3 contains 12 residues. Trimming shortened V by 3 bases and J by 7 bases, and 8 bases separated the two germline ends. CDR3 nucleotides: TGTGCCAGCAGCTTTTCCCGCCATACGCAGTATTTT. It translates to CASSFSRHTQYF.

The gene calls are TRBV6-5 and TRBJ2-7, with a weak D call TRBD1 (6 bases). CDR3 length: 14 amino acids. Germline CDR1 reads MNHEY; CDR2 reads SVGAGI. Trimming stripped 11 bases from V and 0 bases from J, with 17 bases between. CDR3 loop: CAGGPSPLSYEQYV. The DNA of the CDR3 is TGTGCCGGGGGCCCAAGCCCCCTCTCCTACGAGCAGTACGTC.

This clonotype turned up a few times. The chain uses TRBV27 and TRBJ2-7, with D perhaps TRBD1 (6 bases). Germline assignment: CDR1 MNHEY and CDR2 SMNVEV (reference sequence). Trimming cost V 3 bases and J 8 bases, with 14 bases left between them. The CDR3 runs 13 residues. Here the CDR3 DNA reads TGTGCCAGCAGTTTGACAGGCAGCTTTAAGCAGTACTTC. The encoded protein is CASSLTGSFKQYF.

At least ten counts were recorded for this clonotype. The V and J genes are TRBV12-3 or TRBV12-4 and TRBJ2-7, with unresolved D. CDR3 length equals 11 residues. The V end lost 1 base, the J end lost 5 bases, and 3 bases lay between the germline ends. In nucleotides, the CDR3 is TGTGCCAGCAGTTTAGAGGACGAGCAGTACTTC. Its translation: CASSLEDEQYF.

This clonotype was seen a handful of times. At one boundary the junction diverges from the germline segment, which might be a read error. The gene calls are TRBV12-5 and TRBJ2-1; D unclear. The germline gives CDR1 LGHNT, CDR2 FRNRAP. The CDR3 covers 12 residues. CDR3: CASGRTYSEQFF. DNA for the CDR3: TGTGCTAGTGGCCGAACGTACAGTGAGCAGTTCTTC.

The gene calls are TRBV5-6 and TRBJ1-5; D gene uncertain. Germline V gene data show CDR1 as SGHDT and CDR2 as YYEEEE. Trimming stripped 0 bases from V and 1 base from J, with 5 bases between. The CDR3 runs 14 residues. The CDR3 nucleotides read TGTGCCAGCAGCTTGGTGTGGAGCAATCAGCCCCAGCATTTT. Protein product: CASSLVWSNQPQHF.

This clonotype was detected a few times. For the CDR3, the DNA is TGTGCCAGCACCCGAACTGACAGGGTCTTTGGAGGCTACACCTTC. This gives the protein CASTRTDRVFGGYTF. The chain carries TRBV12-3 or TRBV12-4 and TRBJ1-2; 7 positions agree with TRBD1. The CDR3 sequence is 15 residues long. J lost 8 bases, V lost 7 bases, and 16 bases had no gene match.

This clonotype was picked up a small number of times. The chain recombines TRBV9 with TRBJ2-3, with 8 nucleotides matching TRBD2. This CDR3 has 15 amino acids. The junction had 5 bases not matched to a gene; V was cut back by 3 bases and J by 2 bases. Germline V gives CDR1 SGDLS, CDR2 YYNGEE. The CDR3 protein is CASSESSGPTDTQYF. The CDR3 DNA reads TGTGCCAGCAGCGAGTCTAGCGGGCCCACAGATACGCAGTATTTT.

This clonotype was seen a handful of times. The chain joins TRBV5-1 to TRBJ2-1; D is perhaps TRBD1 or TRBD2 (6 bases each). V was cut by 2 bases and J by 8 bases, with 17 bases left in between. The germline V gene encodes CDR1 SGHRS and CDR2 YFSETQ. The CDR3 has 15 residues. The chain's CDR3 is CASSLVFAGEDEQFF. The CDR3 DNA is TGCGCCAGCAGCTTAGTGTTTGCAGGGGAGGATGAGCAGTTCTTC.

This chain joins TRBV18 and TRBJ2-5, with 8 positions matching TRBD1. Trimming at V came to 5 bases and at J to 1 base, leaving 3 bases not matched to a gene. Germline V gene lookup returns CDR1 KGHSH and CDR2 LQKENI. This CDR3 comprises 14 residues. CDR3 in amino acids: CASSIDRGQETQYF. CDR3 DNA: TGTGCCAGCTCAATAGACAGGGGCCAAGAGACCCAGTACTTC.

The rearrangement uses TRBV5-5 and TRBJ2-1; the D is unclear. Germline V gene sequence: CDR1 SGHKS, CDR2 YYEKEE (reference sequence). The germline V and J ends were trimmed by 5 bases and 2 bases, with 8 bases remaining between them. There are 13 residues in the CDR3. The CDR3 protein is CASSRYTYNEQFF. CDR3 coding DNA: TGTGCCAGCAGTAGGTATACCTACAATGAGCAGTTCTTC.

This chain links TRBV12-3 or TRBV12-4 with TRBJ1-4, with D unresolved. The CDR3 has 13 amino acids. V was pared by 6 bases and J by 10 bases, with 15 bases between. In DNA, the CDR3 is TGTGCCAGCAGCGCTACACTAGCCGGAAAACTGTTTTTT. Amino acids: CASSATLAGKLFF.

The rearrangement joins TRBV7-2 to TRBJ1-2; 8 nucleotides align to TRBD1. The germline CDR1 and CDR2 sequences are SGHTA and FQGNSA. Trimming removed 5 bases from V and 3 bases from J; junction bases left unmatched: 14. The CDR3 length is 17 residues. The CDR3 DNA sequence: TGTGCCAGCAGCCCGACGCCAGGGGGCGATCCGCACTATGGCTACACCTTC. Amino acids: CASSPTPGGDPHYGYTF.

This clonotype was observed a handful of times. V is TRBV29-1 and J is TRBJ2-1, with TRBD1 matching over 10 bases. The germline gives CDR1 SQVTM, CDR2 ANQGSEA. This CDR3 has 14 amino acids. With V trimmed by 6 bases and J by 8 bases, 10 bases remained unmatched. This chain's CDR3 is CSVSGTGVSDEQFF. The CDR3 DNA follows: TGCAGCGTCTCCGGGACAGGGGTTTCGGATGAGCAGTTCTTC.

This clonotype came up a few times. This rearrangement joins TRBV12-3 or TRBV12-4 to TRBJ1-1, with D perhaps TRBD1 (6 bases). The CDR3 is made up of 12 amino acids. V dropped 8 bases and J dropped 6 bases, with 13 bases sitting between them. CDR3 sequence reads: CASGDRSPEAFF. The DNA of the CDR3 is TGTGCCAGCGGCGACAGGTCCCCTGAAGCTTTCTTT.

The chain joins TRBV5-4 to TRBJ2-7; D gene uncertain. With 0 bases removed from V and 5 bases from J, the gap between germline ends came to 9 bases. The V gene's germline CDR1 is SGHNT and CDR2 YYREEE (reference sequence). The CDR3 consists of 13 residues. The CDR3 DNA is TGTGCCAGCAGCTTGGAGGGATTCGACGAGCAGTACGTC. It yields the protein CASSLEGFDEQYV.

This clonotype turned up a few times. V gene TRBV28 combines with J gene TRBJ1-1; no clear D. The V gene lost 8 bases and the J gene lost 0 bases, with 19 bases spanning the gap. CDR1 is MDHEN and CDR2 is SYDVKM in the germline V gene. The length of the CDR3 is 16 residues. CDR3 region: CASVPWATTMNTEAFF. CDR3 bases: TGTGCCAGCGTCCCGTGGGCTACGACCATGAACACTGAAGCTTTCTTT.

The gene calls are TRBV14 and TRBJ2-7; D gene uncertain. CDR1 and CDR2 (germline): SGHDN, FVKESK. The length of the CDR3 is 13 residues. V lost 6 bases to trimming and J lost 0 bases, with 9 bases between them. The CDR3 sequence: CASSLRLSYEQYF. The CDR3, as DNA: TGTGCCAGCAGTTTACGACTCTCCTACGAGCAGTACTTC.

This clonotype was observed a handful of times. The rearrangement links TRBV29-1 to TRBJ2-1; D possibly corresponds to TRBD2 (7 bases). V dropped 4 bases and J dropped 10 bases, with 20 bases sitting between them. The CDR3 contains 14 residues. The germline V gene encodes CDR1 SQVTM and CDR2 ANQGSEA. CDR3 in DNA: TGCAGCGTTGTCGGGGGGCCGGGTAATAGAGAGCAGTTCTTC. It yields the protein CSVVGGPGNREQFF.

In nucleotides, the CDR3 is TGTGCCAGCAGTTGGGGCCGACTGATTGAACTGTTTTTT. It is translated as CASSWGRLIELFF. The rearrangement joins TRBV6-6 to TRBJ1-4; D may be TRBD1 (5 bases). The CDR3 has 13 amino acids. CDR1 is MNHNY, CDR2 SVGAGI, per germline (reference sequence). V shed 4 bases and J shed 12 bases, with 15 bases lying between them.

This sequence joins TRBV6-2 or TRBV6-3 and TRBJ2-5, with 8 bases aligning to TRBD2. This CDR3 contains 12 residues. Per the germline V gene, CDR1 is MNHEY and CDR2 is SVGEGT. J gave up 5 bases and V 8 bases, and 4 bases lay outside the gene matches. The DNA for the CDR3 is TGTGCCAGCGTAGCGGGGAGGGAGACCCAGTACTTC. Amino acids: CASVAGRETQYF.

CDR3 region: CASSLLGAVQETQYF. Written as DNA, the CDR3 is TGTGCCAGCAGCCTCCTTGGGGCAGTCCAAGAGACCCAGTACTTC. The rearrangement uses TRBV11-2 and TRBJ2-5; perhaps TRBD1 as D (5 bases). Looked up from germline, CDR1 is SGHAT and CDR2 is FQNNGV. Trimming pared 5 bases from V and 1 base from J, leaving 14 bases between. The CDR3 covers 15 residues.

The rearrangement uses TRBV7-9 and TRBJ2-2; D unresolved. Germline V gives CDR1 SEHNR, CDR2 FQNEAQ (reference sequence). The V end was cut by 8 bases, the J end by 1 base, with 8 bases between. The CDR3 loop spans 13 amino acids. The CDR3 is CASRGENTGELFF. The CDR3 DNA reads TGTGCCAGCCGTGGGGAGAACACCGGGGAGCTGTTTTTT.

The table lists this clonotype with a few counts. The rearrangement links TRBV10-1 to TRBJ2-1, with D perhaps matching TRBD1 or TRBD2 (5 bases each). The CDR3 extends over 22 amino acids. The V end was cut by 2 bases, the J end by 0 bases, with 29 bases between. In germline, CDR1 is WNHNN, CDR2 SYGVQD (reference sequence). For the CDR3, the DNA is TGCGCCAGCAGTGAGGAGGAGGTGGGGACGTCGAATTCCTTTGGCTCCTACAATGAGCAGTTCTTC. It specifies CASSEEEVGTSNSFGSYNEQFF.

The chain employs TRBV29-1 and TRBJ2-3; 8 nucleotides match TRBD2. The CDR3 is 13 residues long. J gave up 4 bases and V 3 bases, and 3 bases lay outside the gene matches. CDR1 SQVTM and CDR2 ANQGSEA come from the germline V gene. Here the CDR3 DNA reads TGCAGCGTTGAGGCGGGGGGACCAGATACGCAGTATTTT. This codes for CSVEAGGPDTQYF.